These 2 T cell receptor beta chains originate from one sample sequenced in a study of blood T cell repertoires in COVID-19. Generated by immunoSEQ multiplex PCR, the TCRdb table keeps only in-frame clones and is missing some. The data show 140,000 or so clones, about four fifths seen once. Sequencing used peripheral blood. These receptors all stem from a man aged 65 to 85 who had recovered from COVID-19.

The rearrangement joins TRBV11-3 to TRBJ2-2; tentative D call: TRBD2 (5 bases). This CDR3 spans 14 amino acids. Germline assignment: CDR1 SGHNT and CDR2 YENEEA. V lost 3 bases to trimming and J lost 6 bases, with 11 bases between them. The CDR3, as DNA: TGTGCCAGCAGCTTTCGGGAAGGGTCCGGGGAGCTGTTTTTT. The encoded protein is CASSFREGSGELFF.

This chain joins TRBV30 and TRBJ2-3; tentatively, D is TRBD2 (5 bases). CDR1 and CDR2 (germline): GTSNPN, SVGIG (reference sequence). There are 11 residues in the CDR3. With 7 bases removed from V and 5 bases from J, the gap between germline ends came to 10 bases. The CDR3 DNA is TGTGCCTTAAGCGGTGAAGATACGCAGTATTTT. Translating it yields CALSGEDTQYF.